This TCR beta chain was obtained from a study of blood T cell repertoires in COVID-19. On the study more broadly: Acute and convalescent COVID-19 samples came from the United States, Italy and Spain.

The V and J ends lost 0 bases and 3 bases respectively, with 12 bases between them. This CDR3 spans 16 amino acids. Per germline, CDR1 MNHEY and CDR2 SVGEGT. TCRdb keeps only in-frame clones here, not all; method: immunoSEQ multiplex PCR. The table lists 310,000 or so clones, approximately 86% of them singletons. The V and J genes are TRBV6-2 or TRBV6-3 and TRBJ2-1; perhaps TRBD2 as D (6 bases). The material sequenced was peripheral blood. The receptor comes from a man in his 70s with acute or convalescent COVID-19. The CDR3: CASSYSGRGYYNEQFF. CDR3 DNA sequence: TGTGCCAGCAGTTACTCGGGACGGGGGTACTACAATGAGCAGTTCTTC.